The 27 T cell receptor beta chains presented below share a single source sample, sequenced in a study of T cells in Graves' hyperthyroidism and ophthalmopathy. TCR beta CDR3 sequences were amplified from RNA transcripts. Primed by the HTBI set, a first-round RT-PCR was run on the TCR CDR3. Each CDR3 protein gets one entry after TCRdb re-called the multiplex PCR reads with MiXCR. The table shows 300,000 to 450,000 distinct CDR3 sequences, with over 10% occurring only once. The sequenced sample was blood. The source is a woman in her late teens or twenties with Graves' hyperthyroidism.

The V and J genes are TRBV4-3 and TRBJ2-7, with a weak D call TRBD1 (6 bases). The J call may be wrong; the DNA end is better matched by TRBJ2-1. The CDR3 is 15 amino acids. Germline V gives CDR1 LGHNA, CDR2 YSLEER. The CDR3 is CASSQEGTGNYEQFF. DNA for the CDR3: TGCGCCAGCAGCCAAGAGGGTACAGGGAACTACGAGCAGTTCTTC.

This clonotype was recorded many times. This chain uses TRBV18 with TRBJ2-3; perhaps TRBD1 as D (6 bases). The V end was cut by 0 bases, the J end by 3 bases, with 7 bases between. This CDR3 region has 14 residues. Per the germline V gene, CDR1 is KGHSH and CDR2 is LQKENI. The CDR3 nucleotides read TGTGCCAGCTCACCACCGAGGGGGACAGATACGCAGTATTTT. Its translation is CASSPPRGTDTQYF.

Many counts were recorded for this clonotype. The rearrangement uses TRBV5-1 and TRBJ2-3; D is perhaps TRBD1 (6 bases). With 2 bases removed from V and 5 bases from J, the gap between germline ends came to 9 bases. In germline, CDR1 is SGHRS, CDR2 YFSETQ. The CDR3 totals 13 residues. The CDR3 sequence is CASSLQGEDTQYF. The CDR3, as DNA: TGCGCCAGCAGCTTACAGGGAGAAGATACGCAGTATTTT.

The chain joins TRBV11-3 to TRBJ2-6, with D perhaps assigned TRBD1 or TRBD2 (5 bases each). This CDR3 is built from 16 residues. Germline CDR1 reads SGHNT; CDR2 reads YENEEA. Trimming cost V 3 bases and J 1 base, with 10 bases left between them. The CDR3: CASSLGPRSGANVLTF. DNA for the CDR3: TGTGCCAGCAGCTTGGGACCTAGATCTGGGGCCAACGTCCTGACTTTC. The full variable domain, completed using reference TRBV11-3 and TRBJ2-6, is EAGVVQSPRYKIIEKKQPVAFWCNPISGHNTLYWYLQNLGQGPELLIRYENEEAVDDSQLPKDRFSAERLKGVDSTLKIQPAELGDSAVYLCASSLGPRSGANVLTFGAGSRLTVL.

This clonotype showed up many times. The chain couples TRBV6-5 to TRBJ1-1; D ambiguous. Germline CDR1 reads MNHEY; CDR2 reads SVGAGI. V was trimmed by 0 bases and J by 0 bases, leaving 11 bases between them. This CDR3 region has 16 residues. CDR3 in DNA: TGTGCCAGCAGTTACTCGATTCGTACGATGAACACTGAAGCTTTCTTT. Translation gives CASSYSIRTMNTEAFF.

This clonotype was seen ten or more times. The chain has TRBV7-6 and TRBJ2-1; 8 nucleotides align to TRBD2. V lost 8 bases to trimming and J lost 1 base; unmatched junction nucleotides: 10. Germline CDR1 reads SGHVS; CDR2 reads FNYEAQ. The CDR3 loop spans 16 amino acids. The CDR3 DNA reads TGTGCCAGCTCGCCGGCTAGCGGGCAATCCTACAATGAGCAGTTCTTC. Encoded protein: CASSPASGQSYNEQFF. Based on the CDR3 plus reference TRBV7-6 and TRBJ2-1, the full variable domain is GAGVSQSPRYKVTKRGQDVALRCDPISGHVSLYWYRQALGQGPEFLTYFNYEAQQDKSGLPNDRFSAERPEGSISTLTIQRTEQRDSAMYRCASSPASGQSYNEQFFGPGTRLTVL.

Concerning this clonotype: Since a much larger clone is just one base distant, this may be a read error. The rearrangement joins TRBV5-1 to TRBJ1-2; no definite D call. This CDR3 has 16 amino acids. CDR1 is SGHRS, CDR2 YFSETQ, per germline. CDR3 loop: CASSGEWLSVNYGCTF. Written as DNA, the CDR3 is TGCGCCAGCAGCGGCGAGTGGCTTAGCGTTAACTATGGCTGCACCTTC.

On this clonotype itself: Relative to the germline gene, one junction end is altered; a read error may explain this. The V gene is TRBV25-1, the J gene TRBJ2-1; TRBD2 matches 9 bases. This CDR3 has 14 amino acids. Germline V gene sequence: CDR1 MGHDK, CDR2 SYGVNS. The CDR3 nucleotides read TGTACCAGCAGTCGCGGACTAGCGAACAATGAGCAGTTCTTC. Protein: CTSSRGLANNEQFF.

The gene calls are TRBV19 and TRBJ2-6, with no clear D. V was cut by 7 bases and J by 0 bases, with 13 bases left in between. Germline CDR1 LNHDA, CDR2 SQIVND (reference sequence). This CDR3 region has 16 residues. This CDR3 is CASTHRYGSGANVLTF. The CDR3 nucleotides read TGTGCCAGTACCCACCGTTATGGCTCTGGGGCCAACGTCCTGACTTTC.

This clonotype was counted only a few times. This chain links TRBV19 with TRBJ2-1; possible D gene TRBD2, 5 bases. Germline CDR1 LNHDA, CDR2 SQIVND (reference sequence). The CDR3 totals 13 residues. V was shortened by 1 base and J by 5 bases, with 6 bases between the two germline ends. The CDR3: CASSIGGHNEQFF. The DNA of the CDR3 is TGTGCCAGTAGTATAGGAGGGCACAATGAGCAGTTCTTC.

This clonotype was observed a handful of times. The rearrangement uses TRBV6-2 or TRBV6-3 and TRBJ1-2; D unresolved. V lost 2 bases, J lost 7 bases, and 5 bases lay in between. The CDR3 covers 11 residues. Per the germline V gene, CDR1 is MNHEY and CDR2 is SVGEGT. The CDR3, as DNA: TGTGCCAGCAGTTACAGCACTGGCTACACCTTC. Residues: CASSYSTGYTF.

This clonotype occurred many times. The chain carries TRBV18 and TRBJ2-1, with 9 bases identical to TRBD2. CDR1 and CDR2 from the germline V gene are KGHSH and LQKENI. The CDR3 has 16 amino acids. J lost 2 bases, V lost 5 bases, and 7 bases had no gene match. The DNA for the CDR3 is TGTGCCAGCTCATTGCGGGAGGGTCTCACCTACAATGAGCAGTTCTTC. This encodes CASSLREGLTYNEQFF.

This clonotype showed up many times. The chain joins TRBV20-1 to TRBJ1-1; 7 bases map to TRBD1. Trimming took 5 bases from V and 5 from J; bases not matched to a gene: 11. Germline-derived CDR1 and CDR2 are DFQATT and SNEGSKA (reference sequence). The CDR3 consists of 14 residues. The CDR3 DNA reads as TGCAGTGCTCCCCCTAGGACAGGCGGGACTGAAGCTTTCTTT. It yields the protein CSAPPRTGGTEAFF.

This clonotype was recorded a few times. The chain joins TRBV5-8 to TRBJ2-2; 12 bases are shared with TRBD2. This CDR3 region has 16 residues. With 4 bases clipped from V and 4 bases from J, the junction kept 5 bases outside the gene matches. Germline values: CDR1 SGHTS, CDR2 YDEGEE. CDR3 coding DNA: TGTGCCAGCAGCCGCCTAGCGGGAGGGCCCACCGGGGAGCTGTTTTTT. Amino acids: CASSRLAGGPTGELFF.

This clonotype came up many times. The chain links TRBV5-6 to TRBJ1-2; 7 nucleotides match TRBD1. Germline trimming cut 6 bases from V and 4 bases from J; bases unmatched to any gene: 0. This CDR3 spans 11 amino acids. Germline lookup yields CDR1 SGHDT and CDR2 YYEEEE. Here the CDR3 DNA reads TGTGCCAGCACAGGGGGCTATGGCTACACCTTC. The encoded protein is CASTGGYGYTF.

This clonotype was found many times. The chain couples TRBV6-2 or TRBV6-3 to TRBJ2-7; TRBD2 matches at 10 bases. Germline-derived CDR1 and CDR2 are MNHEY and SVGEGT. After removal of 2 bases from V and 5 bases from J, the junction contained 9 bases not matched to a gene. The CDR3 consists of 16 residues. The CDR3 region is CASSYTGLAAYHEQYF. DNA for the CDR3: TGTGCCAGCAGTTACACAGGACTAGCGGCATACCACGAGCAGTACTTC.

This clonotype was counted many times. As DNA, the CDR3 is TGTGCCTGGAGGGTGGGATCGGAGGGTGAGCAGTTCTTC. This gives the protein CAWRVGSEGEQFF. This chain uses TRBV30 with TRBJ2-1, with D possibly matching TRBD2 (6 bases). Germline V gene lookup returns CDR1 GTSNPN and CDR2 SVGIG (reference sequence). The CDR3 spans 13 residues. V shed 3 bases and J shed 9 bases, with 15 bases lying between them.

About this clonotype: A much larger clone is a single base away; this may be a read error. This chain uses TRBV6-1 with TRBJ2-1; no clear D gene. CDR1 is MNHNS and CDR2 is SASEGT in the germline V gene. This CDR3 spans 13 amino acids. CDR3: CAGSLSRYNEQFF. The CDR3 bases are TGTGCCGGCAGTCTTTCCAGGTACAATGAGCAGTTCTTC.

This clonotype appeared many times. The chain couples TRBV7-9 to TRBJ1-1, with D hard to call. This CDR3 spans 12 amino acids. From germline, CDR1 is SEHNR and CDR2 FQNEAQ (reference sequence). Between the trimmed V and J ends, which lost 8 bases and 0 bases, there was a span of 7 bases. CDR3 sequence reads: CASGSLNTEAFF. The CDR3 DNA is TGTGCCAGCGGCAGCTTGAACACTGAAGCTTTCTTT.

The chain combines TRBV6-1 with TRBJ1-1, with D possibly being TRBD1 (5 bases). Per germline, CDR1 MNHNS and CDR2 SASEGT. The CDR3 is made up of 13 amino acids. V lost 8 bases and J lost 1, with 11 bases in between. This chain's CDR3 is CASGGGKNTEAFF. In DNA, the CDR3 is TGTGCCAGCGGGGGGGGGAAGAACACTGAAGCTTTCTTT.

This clonotype was counted many times. This chain uses TRBV12-3 or TRBV12-4 with TRBJ1-4; D is ambiguous. CDR3 length: 14 amino acids. Trimming took off 5 bases at V and 8 bases at J, with 15 bases between the two ends. In nucleotides, the CDR3 is TGTGCCAGCAGTCCGCAGGTGACGGGAGAAAAACTGTTTTTT. Protein product: CASSPQVTGEKLFF.

This chain joins TRBV5-1 and TRBJ2-2; tentatively, D is TRBD1 or TRBD2 (5 bases each). The CDR3 length is 16 residues. Germline assignment: CDR1 SGHRS and CDR2 YFSETQ. V was shortened by 4 bases and J by 7 bases, with 20 bases between the two germline ends. The CDR3 spells CASSVGDRLPGGELFF. CDR3 coding DNA: TGCGCCAGCAGCGTGGGGGACCGATTACCCGGCGGGGAGCTGTTTTTT. Full variable domain (missing parts from reference TRBV5-1 and TRBJ2-2): KAGVTQTPRYLIKTRGQQVTLSCSPISGHRSVSWYQQTPGQGLQFLFEYFSETQRNKGNFPGRFSGRQFSNSRSEMNVSTLELGDSALYLCASSVGDRLPGGELFFGEGSRLTVL.

In this sample, this clonotype turned up many times. The junction and the germline gene differ at one end; a read error may be behind it. The chain links TRBV4-1 to TRBJ2-5; TRBD2 matches at 8 bases. Germline loops: CDR1 MGHRA, CDR2 YSYEKL. CDR3 length: 15 residues. CDR3 sequence reads: CASSRGLAGEETQYF. CDR3 coding DNA: TGTGCCAGCAGTCGAGGACTAGCTGGGGAAGAGACCCAGTACTTC.

A remark on this clonotype: No conserved phenylalanine or tryptophan is present at the end of the CDR3, so a read error is the likely explanation. J is TRBJ2-1 and V is TRBV2, with 7 bases aligning to TRBD2. CDR1 is SNHLY, CDR2 FYNNEI, per germline. The CDR3 runs 13 residues. V lost 10 bases and J lost 6; bases outside the gene matches: 9. The CDR3 region has the DNA TGTGCCATGCTAGCGGAGGATAGCAATGAGCAGTTCCTC. Protein product: CAMLAEDSNEQFL.

In the case of this clonotype: Being one base from a much bigger clone, this may be a read error. The chain uses TRBV6-4 and TRBJ1-6, with TRBD1 identical over 11 bases. V shed 2 bases, J shed 9 bases, and the junction held 0 bases outside the gene matches. The CDR3 is 14 amino acids. Per the germline V gene, CDR1 is MRHNA and CDR2 is SNTAGT. This chain's CDR3 is CASSDGTGGSPLHF. CDR3 sequence (DNA): TGTGCCAGCAGTGACGGGACAGGGGGTTCACCCCTCCACTTT.

This clonotype was seen repeatedly, ten times or more. V and J are TRBV7-9 and TRBJ1-1; D is uncertain. V dropped 2 bases and J dropped 7 bases, with 8 bases sitting between them. The CDR3 spans 12 residues. Germline V gene data show CDR1 as SEHNR and CDR2 as FQNEAQ (reference sequence). Here the CDR3 reads CASSLSGNEAFF. Here the CDR3 DNA reads TGTGCCAGCAGCTTATCTGGTAATGAAGCTTTCTTT. Full variable domain (remainder filled in from reference TRBV7-9 and TRBJ1-1): DTGVSQNPRHKITKRGQNVTFRCDPISEHNRLYWYRQTLGQGPEFLTYFQNEAQLEKSRLLSDRFSAERPKGSFSTLEIQRTEQGDSAMYLCASSLSGNEAFFGQGTRLTVV.

This clonotype was counted at least ten times. The chain employs TRBV30 and TRBJ1-3; weak D call: TRBD1 (5 bases). The V gene's germline CDR1 is GTSNPN and CDR2 SVGIG (reference sequence). Deletions cut 1 base from V and 9 bases from J, with 13 bases between. This CDR3 comprises 13 residues. The CDR3 DNA is TGTGCCTGGAGTGCCGGCGCAGGGCGCACCATATATTTT. This encodes CAWSAGAGRTIYF.